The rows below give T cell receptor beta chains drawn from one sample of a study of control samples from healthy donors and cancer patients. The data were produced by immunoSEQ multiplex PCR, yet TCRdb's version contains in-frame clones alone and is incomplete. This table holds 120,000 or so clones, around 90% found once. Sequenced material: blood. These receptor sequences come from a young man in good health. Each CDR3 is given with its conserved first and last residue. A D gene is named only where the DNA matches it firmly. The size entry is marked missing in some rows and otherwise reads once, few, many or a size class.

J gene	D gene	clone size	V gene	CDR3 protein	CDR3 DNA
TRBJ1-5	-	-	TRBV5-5	CASSLASQYSNQPQHF	TGTGCCAGCAGCTTGGCGTCCCAGTATAGCAATCAGCCCCAGCATTTT
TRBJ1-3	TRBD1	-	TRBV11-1	CASSSALRDRGNTIYF	TGTGCCAGCAGCTCAGCTCTCCGGGACAGGGGAAACACCATATATTTT
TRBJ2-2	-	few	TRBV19	CASSALQGNTGELFF	TGTGCCAGTAGTGCTCTCCAGGGGAACACCGGGGAGCTGTTTTTT
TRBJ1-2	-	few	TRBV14	CASSQDRATDYGYTF	TGTGCCAGCAGCCAAGACAGAGCGACGGACTATGGCTACACCTTC
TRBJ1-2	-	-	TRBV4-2	CASSPVGSGNTYGYTF	TGTGCCAGCAGCCCCGTCGGTTCAGGGAATACTTATGGCTACACCTTC
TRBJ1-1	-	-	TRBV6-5	CASSYSAGITEAFF	TGTGCCAGCAGTTACTCCGCGGGGATCACTGAAGCTTTCTTT
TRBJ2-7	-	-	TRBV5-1	CASSLRGYDQYF	TGCGCCAGCAGCCTAAGGGGGTACGATCAGTACTTC
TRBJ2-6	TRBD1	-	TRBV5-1	CASSLAGTGIGANVLTF	TGCGCCAGCAGCTTGGCGGGGACAGGGATCGGGGCCAACGTCCTGACTTTC
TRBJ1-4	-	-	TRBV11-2	CASSSRLGARVSEKLFF	TGTGCCAGCAGCTCTAGGCTCGGGGCCAGGGTCAGTGAAAAACTGTTTTTT
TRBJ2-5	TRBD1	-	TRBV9	CASSGGTGRQETQYF	TGTGCCAGCAGCGGGGGGACAGGGCGGCAAGAGACCCAGTACTTC
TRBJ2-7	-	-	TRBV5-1	CASSLPLEGLGTYEQYF	TGCGCCAGCAGCTTGCCGTTAGAGGGACTTGGGACCTACGAGCAGTACTTC
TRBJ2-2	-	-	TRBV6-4	CASSDQLNTGELFF	TGTGCCAGCTCCGACCAACTCAACACCGGGGAGCTGTTTTTT
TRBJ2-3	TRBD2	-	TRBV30	CAWSLAASTDTQYF	TGTGCCTGGAGCCTAGCGGCTAGCACAGATACGCAGTATTTT
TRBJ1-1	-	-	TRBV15	CATSNVRGGLNTEAFF	TGTGCCACCAGCAACGTTCGAGGAGGCTTGAACACTGAAGCTTTCTTT
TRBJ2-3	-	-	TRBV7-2	CASSGGGADTQYF	TGTGCCAGCAGCGGCGGGGGCGCAGATACGCAGTATTTT
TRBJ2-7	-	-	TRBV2	CASSINRGLYEQYF	TGTGCCAGCAGTATTAACAGGGGACTCTACGAGCAGTACTTC
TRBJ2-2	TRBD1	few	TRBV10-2	CASRKTGRDTGELFF	TGCGCCAGCAGGAAGACAGGGCGAGACACCGGGGAGCTGTTTTTT
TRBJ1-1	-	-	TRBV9	CASSPQGTAMNTEAFF	TGTGCCAGCAGCCCTCAGGGAACGGCCATGAACACTGAAGCTTTCTTT
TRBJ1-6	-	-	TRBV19	CASSIPNSPLHF	TGTGCCAGTAGTATACCGAATTCACCCCTCCACTTT